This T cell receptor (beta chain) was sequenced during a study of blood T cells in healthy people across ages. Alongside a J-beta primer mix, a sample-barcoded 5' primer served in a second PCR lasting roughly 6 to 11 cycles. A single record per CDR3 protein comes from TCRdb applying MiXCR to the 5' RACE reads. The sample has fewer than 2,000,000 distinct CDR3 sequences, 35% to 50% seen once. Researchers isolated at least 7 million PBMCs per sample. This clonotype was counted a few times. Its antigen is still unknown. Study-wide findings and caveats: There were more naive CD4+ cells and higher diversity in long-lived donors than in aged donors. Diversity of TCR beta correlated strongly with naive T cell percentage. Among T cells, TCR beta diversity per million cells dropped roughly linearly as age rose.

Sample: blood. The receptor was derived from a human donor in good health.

The CDR3 here is CASSWSGGASSDTQYF. The CDR3 DNA is TGTGCCAGCAGCTGGAGCGGGGGGGCGTCGTCGGATACGCAGTATTTT. This chain connects TRBV7-2 to TRBJ2-3; 10 bases match TRBD2. The ends lost 4 bases at V and 6 bases at J; junction bases unmatched: 10. The germline gives CDR1 SGHTA, CDR2 FQGNSA. The CDR3 runs to 16 residues.